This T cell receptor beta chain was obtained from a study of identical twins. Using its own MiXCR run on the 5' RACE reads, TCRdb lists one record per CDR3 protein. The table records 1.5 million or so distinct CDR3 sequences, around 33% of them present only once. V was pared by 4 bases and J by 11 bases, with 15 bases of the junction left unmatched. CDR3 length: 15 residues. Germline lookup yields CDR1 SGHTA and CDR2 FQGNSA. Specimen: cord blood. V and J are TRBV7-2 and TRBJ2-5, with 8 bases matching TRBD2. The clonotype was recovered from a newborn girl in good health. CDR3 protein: CASSSLYSGIGEQYF. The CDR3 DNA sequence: TGTGCCAGCAGCTCGCTATATAGCGGGATAGGGGAGCAGTACTTC.